The 32 T cell receptor beta chains below all came from one sample that was sequenced in a study of shared clonotypes between healthy human individuals. Libraries were prepared by immunoSEQ multiplex PCR; TCRdb keeps only in-frame clonotypes and omits some of them. The sample lists 2,100,000 or so clones, roughly 95% seen once, with about 0.13% in the top ten. The material sequenced was naive CD4+ T cells sorted from blood. Subset described: CD45RA+ positively selected. The receptors derive from a man between 18 and 29 years old in good health.

The chain uses TRBV18 and TRBJ2-6, with 9 nucleotides matching TRBD2. The CDR3 has 18 residues. V shed 2 bases and J 3 bases; nucleotides not matched to a gene: 8. Germline assignment: CDR1 KGHSH and CDR2 LQKENI. In DNA, the CDR3 is TGTGCCAGCTCACCAACTAGCGGGCACGTGGGTGGGGCCAACGTCCTGACTTTC. Amino acid sequence: CASSPTSGHVGGANVLTF.

This rearrangement joins TRBV6-5 to TRBJ1-6, with D tentatively TRBD1 (5 bases). The CDR3 totals 14 residues. The germline gives CDR1 MNHEY, CDR2 SVGAGI. The V end lost 6 bases, the J end lost 8 bases, and 14 bases lay between the germline ends. CDR3 DNA sequence: TGTGCCAGCAGAGGGACCCTCTGGGATTCACCCCTCCACTTT. Its translation is CASRGTLWDSPLHF.

The V call is TRBV4-1, the J call TRBJ1-5; 8 bases agree with TRBD1. The CDR3 spans 16 residues. Germline V gene data show CDR1 as MGHRA and CDR2 as YSYEKL. With V trimmed by 1 base and J by 2 bases, 4 bases remained unmatched. The CDR3 DNA reads as TGCGCCAGCAGCCAAGTGGACAGGGAAGGCAATCAGCCCCAGCATTTT. It codes for CASSQVDREGNQPQHF.

The chain recombines TRBV11-2 with TRBJ2-7; no definite D call. The CDR3 consists of 12 residues. Trimming removed 0 bases from V and 6 bases from J, with 6 bases in between. The germline CDR1 and CDR2 sequences are SGHAT and FQNNGV. The chain's CDR3 is CASSLDLFEQYF. The DNA of the CDR3 is TGTGCCAGCAGCTTAGATTTGTTCGAGCAGTACTTC.

Worth noting for this clone: Other DNA sequences in this sample translate to the same CDR3. This chain connects TRBV28 to TRBJ2-3; D possibly matches TRBD1 or TRBD2 (6 bases each). The CDR3 runs to 15 residues. V was clipped by 2 bases and J by 1 base, with 10 bases between them. Germline V gene lookup returns CDR1 MDHEN and CDR2 SYDVKM. The CDR3 DNA is TGTGCCAGCAGTTTACGGGGGCTTGGCACAGATACGCAGTATTTT. Amino acid sequence: CASSLRGLGTDTQYF. Supplemented by reference TRBV28 and TRBJ2-3, the full variable domain reads DVKVTQSSRYLVKRTGEKVFLECVQDMDHENMFWYRQDPGLGLRLIYFSYDVKMKEKGDIPEGYSVSREKKERFSLILESASTNQTSMYLCASSLRGLGTDTQYFGPGTRLTVL.

Points on this clone: The same CDR3 is also encoded by other DNA sequences in this sample. The chain employs TRBV10-3 and TRBJ1-5; no reliable D call. The CDR3 has 13 residues. Trimming left V 5 bases short and J 0 bases short, with 5 bases between. Germline values: CDR1 ENHRY, CDR2 SYGVKD. The CDR3 DNA sequence: TGTGCCATCAGTCCAGGTAGCAATCAGCCCCAGCATTTT. Translation gives CAISPGSNQPQHF.

The chain links TRBV6-4 to TRBJ1-6, with TRBD1 identical over 7 bases. The CDR3 is made up of 15 amino acids. V lost 6 bases to trimming and J lost 7 bases; unmatched junction nucleotides: 9. CDR1 MRHNA and CDR2 SNTAGT come from the germline V gene. CDR3 in amino acids: CASRAIQGSNSPLHF. Here the CDR3 DNA reads TGTGCCAGCAGGGCTATACAGGGGTCGAATTCACCCCTCCACTTT.

The chain joins TRBV7-9 to TRBJ2-3; unclear D gene. Looked up from germline, CDR1 is SEHNR and CDR2 is FQNEAQ (reference sequence). The CDR3 covers 19 residues. Trimming took 0 bases from V and 0 from J, leaving 19 bases between them. The CDR3 is CASSLAWAQFSTSTDTQYF. The DNA for the CDR3 is TGTGCCAGCAGCTTAGCGTGGGCCCAATTTTCAACTAGCACAGATACGCAGTATTTT. Combining the CDR3 with reference TRBV7-9 and TRBJ2-3 gives the whole variable domain DTGVSQNPRHKITKRGQNVTFRCDPISEHNRLYWYRQTLGQGPEFLTYFQNEAQLEKSRLLSDRFSAERPKGSFSTLEIQRTEQGDSAMYLCASSLAWAQFSTSTDTQYFGPGTRLTVL.

The chain couples TRBV7-9 to TRBJ1-4; tentative D call: TRBD1 (6 bases). The germline V gene encodes CDR1 SEHNR and CDR2 FQNEAQ (reference sequence). The V end was cut by 5 bases, the J end by 8 bases, with 12 bases between. The CDR3 has 13 residues. The CDR3 region is CASSPGAGEKLFF. CDR3 bases: TGTGCCAGCAGCCCAGGGGCAGGGGAAAAACTGTTTTTT.

This clone was detected once. The chain links TRBV12-5 to TRBJ2-7, with 7 bases matching TRBD2. Germline V gene lookup returns CDR1 LGHNT and CDR2 FRNRAP. V shed 1 base, J shed 3 bases, and the junction held 18 bases outside the gene matches. This CDR3 has 19 residues. The CDR3 nucleotides are TGTGCTAGTGGTTTGGGTGGGGTAGAGAACCGGGACTATTACTACGAGCAGTACTTC. This translates into CASGLGGVENRDYYYEQYF.

The table lists this clone with a count of one. V gene TRBV6-4 combines with J gene TRBJ2-7, with TRBD2 identical over 7 bases. Germline CDR1 reads MRHNA; CDR2 reads SNTAGT. After removal of 3 bases from V and 4 bases from J, the junction contained 9 bases not matched to a gene. The CDR3 sequence is 15 residues long. In nucleotides, the CDR3 is TGTGCCAGCAGTGAATATAGCGGGCCGCTATACGAGCAGTACTTC. Translation gives CASSEYSGPLYEQYF.

The chain couples TRBV6-6 to TRBJ1-1; tentative D call: TRBD1 (6 bases). The germline CDR1 and CDR2 sequences are MNHNY and SVGAGI (reference sequence). This CDR3 has 13 amino acids. V lost 6 bases and J lost 3, with 11 bases in between. The CDR3 region has the DNA TGTGCCAGCAGATCCGGGGGCTACACTGAAGCTTTCTTT. Amino acid sequence: CASRSGGYTEAFF.

V is TRBV5-1 and J is TRBJ1-6; D ambiguous. Trimming left V 0 bases short and J 8 bases short, with 6 bases between. The CDR3 is 13 amino acids. Germline V gene sequence: CDR1 SGHRS, CDR2 YFSETQ. Here the CDR3 reads CASSLGYDSPLHF. The CDR3 DNA reads as TGCGCCAGCAGCTTGGGTTATGATTCACCCCTCCACTTT.

The V and J genes are TRBV19 and TRBJ2-5; 8 bases match TRBD2. The germline V gene has CDR1 LNHDA and CDR2 SQIVND (reference sequence). V lost 4 bases and J lost 0; bases outside the gene matches: 10. This CDR3 has 17 amino acids. The CDR3 here is CASSNGGLAGYQETQYF. For the CDR3, the DNA is TGTGCCAGTAGTAATGGTGGACTAGCAGGGTACCAAGAGACCCAGTACTTC.

The V and J genes are TRBV7-2 and TRBJ1-4, with 9 bases matching TRBD1. The germline V gene encodes CDR1 SGHTA and CDR2 FQGNSA. The CDR3 is 16 amino acids. V gave up 4 bases and J gave up 10 bases; unmatched junction bases: 13. CDR3: CASSSQSGTGWGKLFF. The DNA for the CDR3 is TGTGCCAGCAGCTCCCAATCCGGGACAGGGTGGGGAAAACTGTTTTTT.

V is TRBV19 and J is TRBJ2-5, with 10 nucleotides matching TRBD1. In germline, CDR1 is LNHDA, CDR2 SQIVND (reference sequence). CDR3 length: 15 amino acids. Trimming took 6 bases from V and 6 from J; bases not matched to a gene: 10. The CDR3: CASSPGRDRGKTQYF. The CDR3 nucleotides are TGTGCCAGTAGCCCAGGAAGGGACAGGGGAAAGACCCAGTACTTC.

This chain connects TRBV9 to TRBJ1-4; possible D gene TRBD1, 5 bases. The CDR3 covers 14 residues. Trimming shortened V by 4 bases and J by 6 bases, and 13 bases separated the two germline ends. From germline, CDR1 is SGDLS and CDR2 YYNGEE. CDR3 region: CASSPRDGYEKLFF. CDR3 nucleotide sequence: TGTGCCAGCAGCCCGAGGGACGGTTATGAAAAACTGTTTTTT.

V is TRBV7-2 and J is TRBJ2-7; tentative D call: TRBD2 (5 bases). Germline V gives CDR1 SGHTA, CDR2 FQGNSA. This CDR3 has 15 residues. V was cut by 3 bases and J by 5 bases, with 17 bases left in between. The CDR3 region has the DNA TGTGCCAGCAGCTTCCCGGGTCTAGCTGGCCACGAGCAGTACTTC. Protein: CASSFPGLAGHEQYF.

V usage is TRBV9 and J usage is TRBJ1-6, with 9 nucleotides matching TRBD1. Germline V lookup: CDR1 SGDLS, CDR2 YYNGEE. J gave up 10 bases and V 4 bases, and 9 bases lay outside the gene matches. The length of the CDR3 is 15 residues. The CDR3 nucleotides read TGTGCCAGCAGCTATGCGGACAGGGGAAACTCACCCCTCCACTTT. It translates to CASSYADRGNSPLHF.

The J gene is TRBJ2-3, the V gene TRBV18, with D hard to call. Germline lookup yields CDR1 KGHSH and CDR2 LQKENI. V was trimmed by 8 bases and J by 6 bases, leaving 18 bases between them. This CDR3 region has 14 residues. CDR3 nucleotide sequence: TGTGCCAGCGGTTGGTGGGGTTCCCCGGATACGCAGTATTTT. It is translated as CASGWWGSPDTQYF.

The chain joins TRBV27 to TRBJ1-4, with 8 bases aligning to TRBD1. Germline CDR1 MNHEY, CDR2 SMNVEV (reference sequence). J was trimmed by 8 bases and V by 0 bases; bases with no gene match: 11. The CDR3 sequence is 17 residues long. The CDR3 DNA reads as TGTGCCAGCAGTTTATCGGATCTGGCAGGGGGCGACGAAAAACTGTTTTTT. Its protein product is CASSLSDLAGGDEKLFF.

This clone appeared once. This rearrangement joins TRBV4-1 to TRBJ1-5; 9 nucleotides match TRBD1. CDR1 and CDR2 from the germline V gene are MGHRA and YSYEKL. The length of the CDR3 is 17 residues. Unmatched junction bases numbered 7, after V lost 0 bases and J lost 4 bases. The CDR3 spells CASSQETGGAGNQPQHF. Written as DNA, the CDR3 is TGCGCCAGCAGCCAAGAAACAGGGGGCGCGGGGAATCAGCCCCAGCATTTT.

The chain carries TRBV5-6 and TRBJ1-1, with D possibly TRBD1 on 6 matching bases. The CDR3 has 13 amino acids. The V and J ends lost 5 bases and 5 bases respectively, with 13 bases between them. Germline V gene sequence: CDR1 SGHDT, CDR2 YYEEEE. CDR3 sequence: CASRRTGTTEAFF. The CDR3, as DNA: TGTGCCAGCAGGAGAACAGGGACAACTGAAGCTTTCTTT.

J is TRBJ2-7 and V is TRBV25-1, with no clear D. Germline CDR1 reads MGHDK; CDR2 reads SYGVNS. The CDR3 loop spans 13 amino acids. V was shortened by 5 bases and J by 0 bases, with 8 bases between the two germline ends. The CDR3 loop is CASSLRHSYEQYF. As DNA, the CDR3 is TGTGCCAGCAGTTTAAGACACTCCTACGAGCAGTACTTC.

The gene calls are TRBV2 and TRBJ2-2; no firm D call. In germline, CDR1 is SNHLY, CDR2 FYNNEI. The V end lost 8 bases, the J end lost 6 bases, and 13 bases lay between the germline ends. This CDR3 has 13 amino acids. DNA for the CDR3: TGTGCCAGCTCCCCGGACGAGCCCGGGGAGCTGTTTTTT. This translates into CASSPDEPGELFF.

The V call is TRBV5-8, the J call TRBJ2-2; tentatively, D is TRBD1 (6 bases). V lost 0 bases to trimming and J lost 3 bases, with 12 bases between them. CDR3 length equals 16 residues. CDR1 SGHTS and CDR2 YDEGEE come from the germline V gene. CDR3 in amino acids: CASSLAYQGYTGELFF. CDR3 DNA: TGTGCCAGCAGCTTGGCCTACCAGGGGTACACCGGGGAGCTGTTTTTT.

This chain connects TRBV6-5 to TRBJ1-5; D remains ambiguous. Trimming pared 11 bases from V and 7 bases from J, leaving 21 bases between. CDR1 is MNHEY, CDR2 SVGAGI, per germline. The CDR3 runs to 14 residues. CDR3 region: CAVGVVGPGQPQHF. CDR3 coding DNA: TGTGCCGTTGGGGTTGTTGGGCCCGGACAGCCCCAGCATTTT.

The chain recombines TRBV18 with TRBJ2-3; D might be TRBD1 (5 bases). Germline values: CDR1 KGHSH, CDR2 LQKENI. The CDR3 is made up of 13 amino acids. Trimming left V 5 bases short and J 3 bases short, with 9 bases between. The CDR3 reads CASSIPGTDTQYF. CDR3 bases: TGTGCCAGCTCAATTCCAGGGACAGATACGCAGTATTTT.

This clone appeared a single time. V and J are TRBV30 and TRBJ2-7; D is ambiguous. This CDR3 spans 14 amino acids. CDR1 is GTSNPN and CDR2 is SVGIG in the germline V gene (reference sequence). V shed 5 bases and J shed 0 bases, with 14 bases lying between them. In nucleotides, the CDR3 is TGTGCCTGGGCCGCCCAAAGTAGCTCCTACGAGCAGTACTTC. Its translation is CAWAAQSSSYEQYF.

V gene TRBV6-1 combines with J gene TRBJ2-5, with 9 bases matching TRBD2. Germline CDR1 MNHNS, CDR2 SASEGT. The ends lost 4 bases at V and 7 bases at J; junction bases unmatched: 10. The CDR3 consists of 15 residues. CDR3 DNA sequence: TGTGCCAGCAGTGCAGACTTAGCGGGGGTGGGGACCCAGTACTTC. Protein product: CASSADLAGVGTQYF.

Details on this clone: One junction end does not reproduce the germline sequence, and a read error may be involved. The sample holds other DNA sequences that translate to the same CDR3. J is TRBJ2-5 and V is TRBV5-1, with 12 bases fitting TRBD1. Per germline, CDR1 SGHRS and CDR2 YFSETQ. The CDR3 sequence is 15 residues long. Here the CDR3 reads CASSPGTGGEETQYF. The CDR3 region has the DNA TGCGCCAGCAGCCCGGGGACAGGGGGCGAGGAGACGCAGTACTTC. The complete variable domain, with remaining parts taken from reference TRBV5-1 and TRBJ2-5, reads KAGVTQTPRYLIKTRGQQVTLSCSPISGHRSVSWYQQTPGQGLQFLFEYFSETQRNKGNFPGRFSGRQFSNSRSEMNVSTLELGDSALYLCASSPGTGGEETQYFGPGTRLLVL.

The chain combines TRBV7-2 with TRBJ2-3; D is unresolved. The germline CDR1 and CDR2 sequences are SGHTA and FQGNSA. The V and J ends lost 1 base and 1 base respectively, with 6 bases between them. CDR3 size: 14 residues. In nucleotides, the CDR3 is TGTGCCAGCAGCTTAGATTGGGGCACAGATACGCAGTATTTT. It codes for CASSLDWGTDTQYF.